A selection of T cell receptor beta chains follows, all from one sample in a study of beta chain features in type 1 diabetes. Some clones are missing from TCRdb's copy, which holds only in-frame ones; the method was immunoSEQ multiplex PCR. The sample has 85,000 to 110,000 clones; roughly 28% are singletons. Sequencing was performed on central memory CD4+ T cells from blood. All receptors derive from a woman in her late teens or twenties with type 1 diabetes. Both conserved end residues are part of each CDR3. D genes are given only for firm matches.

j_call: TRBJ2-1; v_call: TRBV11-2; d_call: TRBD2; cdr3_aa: CASSLDGPSGSLSYNEQFF
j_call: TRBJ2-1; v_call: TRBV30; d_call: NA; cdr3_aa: CAWTSAGNPNEQFF
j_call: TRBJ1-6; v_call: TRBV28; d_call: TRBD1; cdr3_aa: CASSNEKTGNNSPLHF
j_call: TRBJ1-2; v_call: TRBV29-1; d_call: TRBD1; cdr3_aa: CSVGQGSTYGYTF
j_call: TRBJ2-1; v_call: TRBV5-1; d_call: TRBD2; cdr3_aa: CASSLDGLAGANNEQFF
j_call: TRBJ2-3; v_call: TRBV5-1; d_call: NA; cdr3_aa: CASSLVPMAGTDTQYF
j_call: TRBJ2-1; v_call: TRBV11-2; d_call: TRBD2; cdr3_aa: CASSPRSGTSGNEQFF
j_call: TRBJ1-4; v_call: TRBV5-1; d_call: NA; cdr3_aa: CASSLESREHEKLFF
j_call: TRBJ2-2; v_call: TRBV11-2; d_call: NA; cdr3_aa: CASSFMTANTGELFF
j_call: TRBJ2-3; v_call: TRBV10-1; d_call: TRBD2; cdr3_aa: CASSLAGVGDTQYF
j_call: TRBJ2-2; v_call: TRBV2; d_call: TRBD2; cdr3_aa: CASSVRPSGAGELFF
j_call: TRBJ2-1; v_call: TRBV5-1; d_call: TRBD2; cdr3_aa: CASSPGLAGGRYNEQFF
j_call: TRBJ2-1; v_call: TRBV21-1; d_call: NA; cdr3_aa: CASINGSGTGWLRDNEQFF
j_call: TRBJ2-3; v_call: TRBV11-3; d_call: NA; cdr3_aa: CASSGRKGVADTQYF
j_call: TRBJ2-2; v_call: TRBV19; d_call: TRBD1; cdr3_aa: CASTQRRIAGGSTGELFF
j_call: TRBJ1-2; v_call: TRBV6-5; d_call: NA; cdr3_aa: CASSPGGDQPYGYTF
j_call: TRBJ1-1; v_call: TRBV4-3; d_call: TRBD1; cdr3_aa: CASSQEPPGQGVSGAEAFF
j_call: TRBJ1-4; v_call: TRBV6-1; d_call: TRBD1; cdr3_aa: CASSGGTGTSKLFF
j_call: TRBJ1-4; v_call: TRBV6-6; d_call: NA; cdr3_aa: CASSIPNVEKLFF
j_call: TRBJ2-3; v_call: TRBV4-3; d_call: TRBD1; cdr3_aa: CASSRGTGRADTQYF
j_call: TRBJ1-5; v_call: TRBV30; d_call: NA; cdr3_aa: CAWGQGGQPQHF
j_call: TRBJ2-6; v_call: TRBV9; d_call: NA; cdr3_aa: CASSVANSGANVLTF